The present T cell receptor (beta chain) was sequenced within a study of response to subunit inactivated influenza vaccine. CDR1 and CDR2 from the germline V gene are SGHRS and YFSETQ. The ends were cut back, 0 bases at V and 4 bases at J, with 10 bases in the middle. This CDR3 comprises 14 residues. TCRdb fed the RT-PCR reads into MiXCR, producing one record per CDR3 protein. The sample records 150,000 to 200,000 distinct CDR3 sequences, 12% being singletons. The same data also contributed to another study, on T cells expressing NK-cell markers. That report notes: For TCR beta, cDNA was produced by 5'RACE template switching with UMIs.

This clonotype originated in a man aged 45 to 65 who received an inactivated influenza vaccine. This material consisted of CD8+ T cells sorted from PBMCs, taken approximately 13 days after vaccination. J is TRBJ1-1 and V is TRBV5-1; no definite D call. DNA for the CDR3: TGCGCCAGCAGCTTGGCCTCCCCTCCCACTGAAGCTTTCTTT. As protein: CASSLASPPTEAFF.